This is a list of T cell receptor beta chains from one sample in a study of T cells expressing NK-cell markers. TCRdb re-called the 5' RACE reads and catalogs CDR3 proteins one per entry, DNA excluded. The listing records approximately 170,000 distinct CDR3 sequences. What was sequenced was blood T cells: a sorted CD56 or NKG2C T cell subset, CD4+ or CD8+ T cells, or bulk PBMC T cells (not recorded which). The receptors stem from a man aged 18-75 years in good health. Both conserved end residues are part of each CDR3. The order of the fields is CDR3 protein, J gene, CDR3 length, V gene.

CDR3: CASKVGGDNTGELFF; J: TRBJ2-2; length: 15; V: TRBV27
CDR3: CASSRSGQGADGANVLTF; J: TRBJ2-6; length: 18; V: TRBV4-1
CDR3: CASSSLPEGYTQYF; J: TRBJ2-3; length: 14; V: TRBV5-1
CDR3: CASSLLDQGTGGETQYF; J: TRBJ2-5; length: 17; V: TRBV28
CDR3: CASSPYTDTQYF; J: TRBJ2-3; length: 12; V: TRBV11-2
CDR3: CASSSRLADSIAKNIQYF; J: TRBJ2-4; length: 18; V: TRBV11-1
CDR3: CASSLTGGVPDTQYF; J: TRBJ2-3; length: 15; V: TRBV5-1
CDR3: CASSSGQARETQYF; J: TRBJ2-5; length: 14; V: TRBV13
CDR3: CASRASGGSSYEQYF; J: TRBJ2-7; length: 15; V: TRBV7-8
CDR3: CASSLAREGAYEQYF; J: TRBJ2-7; length: 15; V: TRBV13
CDR3: CSARRGEGTYEQYF; J: TRBJ2-7; length: 14; V: TRBV20-1
CDR3: CATSKPGASGEQYF; J: TRBJ2-7; length: 14; V: TRBV24-1
CDR3: CASSLNGVVPDTQYF; J: TRBJ2-3; length: 15; V: TRBV5-1
CDR3: CASSEPGTGGPGELFF; J: TRBJ2-2; length: 16; V: TRBV2
CDR3: CSAHPLAGGTMRQFF; J: TRBJ2-1; length: 15; V: TRBV20-1
CDR3: CASSVVGGRGNEQFF; J: TRBJ2-1; length: 15; V: TRBV9
CDR3: CASSGDRDYSGANVLTF; J: TRBJ2-6; length: 17; V: TRBV7-8
CDR3: CSVEFSGTTSYEQYF; J: TRBJ2-7; length: 15; V: TRBV29-1
CDR3: CASSLVGGQGRTDTQYF; J: TRBJ2-3; length: 17; V: TRBV11-2
CDR3: CSATGTTHLNYEQYF; J: TRBJ2-7; length: 15; V: TRBV20-1
CDR3: CASSPTSTDEKLFF; J: TRBJ1-4; length: 14; V: TRBV7-9
CDR3: CASSPDVGVRNQPQHF; J: TRBJ1-5; length: 16; V: TRBV9
CDR3: CASSYSSTTVYYSNQPQHF; J: TRBJ1-5; length: 19; V: TRBV6-2/TRBV6-3
CDR3: CASSQDRVGYGYTF; J: TRBJ1-2; length: 14; V: TRBV2
CDR3: CASSLAQGRRNEQFF; J: TRBJ2-1; length: 15; V: TRBV7-8
CDR3: CASSFGRGGSQPQHF; J: TRBJ1-5; length: 15; V: TRBV12-3/TRBV12-4
CDR3: CASRPSPGVNEQYF; J: TRBJ2-7; length: 14; V: TRBV28
CDR3: CASSSQESSYNEQFF; J: TRBJ2-1; length: 15; V: TRBV19
CDR3: CASSVEGPNYGYTF; J: TRBJ1-2; length: 14; V: TRBV11-2
CDR3: CASSLPGGNSPLHF; J: TRBJ1-6; length: 14; V: TRBV7-6
CDR3: CAGGPFSNQPQHF; J: TRBJ1-5; length: 13; V: TRBV28
CDR3: CASRPGQGSQPQHF; J: TRBJ1-5; length: 14; V: TRBV12-3/TRBV12-4
CDR3: CASSADSSNQPQHF; J: TRBJ1-5; length: 14; V: TRBV2
CDR3: CASNQAGGELFF; J: TRBJ2-2; length: 12; V: TRBV7-8
CDR3: CAISAQGHEAFF; J: TRBJ1-1; length: 12; V: TRBV10-3
CDR3: CASSIVAGIYEQYF; J: TRBJ2-7; length: 14; V: TRBV19
CDR3: CASSLQGSHEQYF; J: TRBJ2-7; length: 13; V: TRBV6-6
CDR3: CASSGPVGRGGSDTQYF; J: TRBJ2-3; length: 17; V: TRBV2
CDR3: CASSLGDSQEKLFF; J: TRBJ1-4; length: 14; V: TRBV11-2
CDR3: CASSPSYPGLADEETQYF; J: TRBJ2-5; length: 18; V: TRBV7-8
CDR3: CASSLEWGGRETQYF; J: TRBJ2-5; length: 15; V: TRBV7-9
CDR3: CASSQPGLAVDQETQYF; J: TRBJ2-5; length: 17; V: TRBV6-1
CDR3: CASSQDASLDRDYEQYF; J: TRBJ2-7; length: 17; V: TRBV3-1
CDR3: CASSEIWGPSNTEAFF; J: TRBJ1-1; length: 16; V: TRBV2
CDR3: CASSPGQGAGSEVSYTF; J: TRBJ1-2; length: 17; V: TRBV5-1
CDR3: CASRPQGAGYGYTF; J: TRBJ1-2; length: 14; V: TRBV27
CDR3: CASSLAGDTGELFF; J: TRBJ2-2; length: 14; V: TRBV5-8
CDR3: CDTDSNNSPLHF; J: TRBJ1-6; length: 12; V: TRBV6-2/TRBV6-3